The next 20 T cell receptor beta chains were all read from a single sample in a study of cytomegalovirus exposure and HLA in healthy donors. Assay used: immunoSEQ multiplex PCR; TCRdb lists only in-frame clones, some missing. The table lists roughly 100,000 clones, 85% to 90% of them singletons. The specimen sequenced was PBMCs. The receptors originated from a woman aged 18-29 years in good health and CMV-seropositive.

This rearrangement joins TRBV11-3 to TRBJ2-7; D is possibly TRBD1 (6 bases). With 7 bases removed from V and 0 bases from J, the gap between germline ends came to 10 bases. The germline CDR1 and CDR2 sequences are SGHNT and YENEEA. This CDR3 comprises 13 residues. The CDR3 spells CASNRVGSYEQYF. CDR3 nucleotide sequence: TGTGCCAGCAACAGGGTCGGCTCCTACGAGCAGTACTTC.

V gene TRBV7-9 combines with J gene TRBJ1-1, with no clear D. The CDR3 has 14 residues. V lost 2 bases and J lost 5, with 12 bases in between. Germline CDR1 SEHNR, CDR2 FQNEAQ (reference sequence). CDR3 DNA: TGTGCCAGCAGCTTACAAAGGTCGGGAACTGAAGCTTTCTTT. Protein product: CASSLQRSGTEAFF. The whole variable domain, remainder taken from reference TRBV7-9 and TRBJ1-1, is DTGVSQNPRHKITKRGQNVTFRCDPISEHNRLYWYRQTLGQGPEFLTYFQNEAQLEKSRLLSDRFSAERPKGSFSTLEIQRTEQGDSAMYLCASSLQRSGTEAFFGQGTRLTVV.

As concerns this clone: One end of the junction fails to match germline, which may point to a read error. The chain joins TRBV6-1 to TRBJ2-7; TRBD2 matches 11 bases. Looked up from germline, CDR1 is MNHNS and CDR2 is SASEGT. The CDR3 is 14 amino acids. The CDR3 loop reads CASSEATSSGRNNF. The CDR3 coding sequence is TGTGCCAGCAGTGAAGCCACGTCTAGCGGGAGGAATAACTTC.

The CDR3 spells CASSGQGWGGYTF. The CDR3 DNA follows: TGTGCCAGCAGTGGACAGGGTTGGGGTGGCTACACCTTC. This rearrangement joins TRBV6-1 to TRBJ1-2; 7 bases fit TRBD1. J gave up 7 bases and V 4 bases, and 6 bases lay outside the gene matches. The CDR3 extends over 13 amino acids. Germline V gene lookup returns CDR1 MNHNS and CDR2 SASEGT.

The CDR3 nucleotides read TGTGCCAGCAGCCAAGTAGGGGCGGCGGAAGCTTTCTTT. It is translated as CASSQVGAAEAFF. The gene calls are TRBV14 and TRBJ1-1; TRBD1 might be the D (5 bases). Germline lookup yields CDR1 SGHDN and CDR2 FVKESK. V shed 1 base and J shed 8 bases, with 11 bases lying between them. CDR3 length: 13 amino acids. The whole variable domain, remainder taken from reference TRBV14 and TRBJ1-1, is EAGVTQFPSHSVIEKGQTVTLRCDPISGHDNLYWYRRVMGKEIKFLLHFVKESKQDESGMPNNRFLAERTGGTYSTLKVQPAELEDSGVYFCASSQVGAAEAFFGQGTRLTVV.

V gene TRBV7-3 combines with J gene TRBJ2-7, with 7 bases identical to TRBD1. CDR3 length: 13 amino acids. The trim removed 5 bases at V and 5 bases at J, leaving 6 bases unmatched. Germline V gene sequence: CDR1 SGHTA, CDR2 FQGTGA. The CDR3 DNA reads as TGTGCCAGCAGCGCAAGACAGGGCGACGAGCAGTACTTC. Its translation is CASSARQGDEQYF.

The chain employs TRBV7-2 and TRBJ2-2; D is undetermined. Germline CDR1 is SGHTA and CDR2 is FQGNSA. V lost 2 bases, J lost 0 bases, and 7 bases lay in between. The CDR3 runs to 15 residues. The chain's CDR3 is CASSLNRANTGELFF. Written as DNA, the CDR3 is TGTGCCAGCAGCTTAAACCGCGCGAACACCGGGGAGCTGTTTTTT.

CDR3 residues: CASSQSLAGAYYNEQFF. The DNA of the CDR3 is TGCGCCAGCAGCCAGTCTCTAGCGGGAGCCTACTACAATGAGCAGTTCTTC. V gene TRBV4-1 combines with J gene TRBJ2-1; 10 bases align to TRBD2. Germline-derived CDR1 and CDR2 are MGHRA and YSYEKL. The CDR3 spans 17 residues. V shed 3 bases, J shed 3 bases, and the junction held 8 bases outside the gene matches.

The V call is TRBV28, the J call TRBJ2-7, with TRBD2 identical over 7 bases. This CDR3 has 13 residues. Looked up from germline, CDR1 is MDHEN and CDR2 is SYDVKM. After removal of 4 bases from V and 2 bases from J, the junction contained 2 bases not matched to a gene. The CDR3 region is CASSWAGAYEQYF. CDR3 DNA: TGTGCCAGCAGTTGGGCGGGGGCCTACGAGCAGTACTTC.

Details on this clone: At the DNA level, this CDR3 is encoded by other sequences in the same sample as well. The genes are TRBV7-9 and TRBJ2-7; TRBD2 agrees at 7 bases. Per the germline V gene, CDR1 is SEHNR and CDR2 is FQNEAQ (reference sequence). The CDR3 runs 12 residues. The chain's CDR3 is CASSGSSYEQYF. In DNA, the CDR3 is TGTGCTTCTAGCGGAAGCTCCTACGAGCAGTACTTC. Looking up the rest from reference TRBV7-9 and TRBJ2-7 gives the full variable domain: DTGVSQNPRHKITKRGQNVTFRCDPISEHNRLYWYRQTLGQGPEFLTYFQNEAQLEKSRLLSDRFSAERPKGSFSTLEIQRTEQGDSAMYLCASSGSSYEQYFGPGTRLTVT.

CDR3 residues: CAGGPRGDTEAFF. The DNA of the CDR3 is TGTGCCGGCGGGCCCAGGGGTGACACTGAAGCTTTCTTT. V usage is TRBV6-1 and J usage is TRBJ1-1; D possibly corresponds to TRBD1 (6 bases). This CDR3 has 13 residues. From germline, CDR1 is MNHNS and CDR2 SASEGT. Trimming pared 11 bases from V and 3 bases from J, leaving 16 bases between.

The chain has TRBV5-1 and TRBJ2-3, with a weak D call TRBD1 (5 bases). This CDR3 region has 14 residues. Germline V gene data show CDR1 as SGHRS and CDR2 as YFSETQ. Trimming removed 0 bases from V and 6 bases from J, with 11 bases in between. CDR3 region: CASSLARAGDTQYF. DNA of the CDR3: TGCGCCAGCAGCTTGGCTAGGGCAGGGGATACGCAGTATTTT.

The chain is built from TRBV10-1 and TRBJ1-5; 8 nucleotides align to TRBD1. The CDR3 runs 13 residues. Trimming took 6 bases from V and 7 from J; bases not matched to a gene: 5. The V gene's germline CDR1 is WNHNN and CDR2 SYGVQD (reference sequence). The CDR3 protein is CASRVQGEQPQHF. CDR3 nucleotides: TGCGCCAGCAGGGTACAGGGGGAACAGCCCCAGCATTTT.

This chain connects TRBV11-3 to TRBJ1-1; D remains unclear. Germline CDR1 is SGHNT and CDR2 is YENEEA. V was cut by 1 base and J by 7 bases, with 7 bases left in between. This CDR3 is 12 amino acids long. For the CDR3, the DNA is TGTGCCAGCAGCTTAGTCGGAGGTGAAGCTTTCTTT. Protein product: CASSLVGGEAFF. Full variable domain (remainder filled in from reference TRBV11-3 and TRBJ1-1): EAGVVQSPRYKIIEKKQPVAFWCNPISGHNTLYWYLQNLGQGPELLIRYENEEAVDDSQLPKDRFSAERLKGVDSTLKIQPAELGDSAVYLCASSLVGGEAFFGQGTRLTVV.

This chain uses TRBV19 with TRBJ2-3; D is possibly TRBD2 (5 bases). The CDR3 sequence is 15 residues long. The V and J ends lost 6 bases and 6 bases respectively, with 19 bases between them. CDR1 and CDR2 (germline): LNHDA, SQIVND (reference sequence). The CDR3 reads CASRAPGSLRDTQYF. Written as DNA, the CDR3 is TGTGCCAGTAGGGCCCCTGGGAGCCTACGGGATACGCAGTATTTT.

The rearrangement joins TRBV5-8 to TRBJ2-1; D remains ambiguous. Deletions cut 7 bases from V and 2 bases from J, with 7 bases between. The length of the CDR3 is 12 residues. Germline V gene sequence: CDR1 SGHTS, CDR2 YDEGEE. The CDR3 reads CASLPPYNEQFF. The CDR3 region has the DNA TGTGCCAGCCTCCCCCCCTACAATGAGCAGTTCTTC. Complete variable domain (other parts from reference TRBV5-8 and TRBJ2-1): EAGVTQSPTHLIKTRGQQATLRCSPISGHTSVYWYQQALGLGLQFLLWYDEGEERNRGNFPPRFSGRQFPNYSSELNVNALELEDSALYLCASLPPYNEQFFGPGTRLTVL.

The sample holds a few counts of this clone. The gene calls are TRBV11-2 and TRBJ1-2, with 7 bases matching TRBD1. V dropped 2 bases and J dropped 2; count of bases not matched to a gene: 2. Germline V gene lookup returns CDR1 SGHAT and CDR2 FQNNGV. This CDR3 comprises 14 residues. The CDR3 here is CASSLSRGNYGYTF. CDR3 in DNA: TGTGCCAGCAGCTTATCCAGGGGGAACTATGGCTACACCTTC.

The CDR3, as DNA: TGTGCCAGCAGTTCGACAGGGAGTGGCGAGCAGTACTTC. Translated: CASSSTGSGEQYF. The chain uses TRBV27 and TRBJ2-7; 7 nucleotides line up with TRBD1. The length of the CDR3 is 13 residues. V shed 4 bases and J 6 bases; nucleotides not matched to a gene: 6. The germline gives CDR1 MNHEY, CDR2 SMNVEV (reference sequence).

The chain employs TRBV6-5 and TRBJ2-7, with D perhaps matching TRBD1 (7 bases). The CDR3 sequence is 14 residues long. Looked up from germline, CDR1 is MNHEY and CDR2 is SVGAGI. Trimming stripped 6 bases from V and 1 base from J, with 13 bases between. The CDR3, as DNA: TGTGCCAGCAGCGCGGGACAGACTTCCTACGAGCAGTACTTC. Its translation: CASSAGQTSYEQYF.

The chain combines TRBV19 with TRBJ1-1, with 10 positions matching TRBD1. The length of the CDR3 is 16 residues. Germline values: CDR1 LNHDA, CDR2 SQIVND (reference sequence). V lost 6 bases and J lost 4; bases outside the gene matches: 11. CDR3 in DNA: TGTGCCAGTAGCCGGGACAGGGGCGCGGGGGGCACTGAAGCTTTCTTT. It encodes CASSRDRGAGGTEAFF.